This T cell receptor beta chain was sequenced for a study of OX40 agonist ivuxolimab in advanced cancers. Whole-study context: Partial responses, seen in three patients, involved one hepatocellular carcinoma and two cutaneous melanomas.

Study-level results: In a subset of nonresponders, normalized T-cell clonal expansion was also low. Mean expanded clone counts were higher in CD8+ than CD4+ T cells.

The CDR3 sequence is 13 residues long. V was pared by 0 bases and J by 3 bases, with 8 bases between. The germline gives CDR1 GTSNPN, CDR2 SVGIG (reference sequence). Profiling relied on immunoSEQ multiplex PCR, and the TCRdb table lists in-frame clones only, not all of them. Of about 74,000 clones in the sample, around nine tenths were seen once. There are a few counts of this clone. Its antigen remains unknown. The chain carries TRBV30 and TRBJ1-1; D perhaps matches TRBD1 (5 bases). The sequence was collected from an adult with an advanced solid tumor such as melanoma, head and neck, liver or kidney cancer. The material was CD4+ or CD8+ T cells sorted from blood, obtained in a trial of the OX40 agonist ivuxolimab. This CDR3 is CAWSVGVHTEAFF. CDR3 bases: TGTGCCTGGAGTGTGGGGGTTCACACTGAAGCTTTCTTT.